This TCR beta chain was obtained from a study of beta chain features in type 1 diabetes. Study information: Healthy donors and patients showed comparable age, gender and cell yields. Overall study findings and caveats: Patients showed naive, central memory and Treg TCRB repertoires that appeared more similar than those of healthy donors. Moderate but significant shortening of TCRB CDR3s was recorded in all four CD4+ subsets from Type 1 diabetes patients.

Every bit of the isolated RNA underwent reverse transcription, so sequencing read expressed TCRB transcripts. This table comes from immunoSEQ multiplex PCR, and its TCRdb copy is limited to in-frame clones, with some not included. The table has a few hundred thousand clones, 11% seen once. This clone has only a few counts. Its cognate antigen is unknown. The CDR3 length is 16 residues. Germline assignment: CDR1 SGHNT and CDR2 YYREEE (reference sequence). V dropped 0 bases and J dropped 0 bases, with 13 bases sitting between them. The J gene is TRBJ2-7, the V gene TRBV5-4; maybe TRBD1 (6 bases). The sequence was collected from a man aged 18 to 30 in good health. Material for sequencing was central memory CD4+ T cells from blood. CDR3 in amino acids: CASSLDYGQLSYEQYF. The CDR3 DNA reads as TGTGCCAGCAGCTTGGATTACGGACAGCTCTCCTACGAGCAGTACTTC.